This T cell receptor beta chain came from a study of blood T cells in healthy people across ages. Study results and limitations: Diversity was higher, and naive CD4+ cells more numerous, in long-lived donors than in aged donors.

Germline CDR1 reads MNHEY; CDR2 reads SVGEGT. The CDR3 covers 14 residues. As concerns this clonotype: The antigen remains unidentified. An end of the junction does not agree with germline; a read error may underlie this.

Next came a second PCR, run for about 6 to 12 cycles, which used a sample-barcoded 5' primer along with a J-beta primer mix. TCRdb used MiXCR to reprocess the 5' RACE reads, holding one entry per CDR3 protein. Counted here are about 1.8 million distinct CDR3 sequences, around half occurring once; the ten biggest clones make up more than 2%. Sequencing was carried out using blood. This sequence joins TRBV6-2 or TRBV6-3 and TRBJ2-1; D ambiguous. This clonotype was sampled from a woman between 40 and 55 years old in good health. The CDR3 sequence is CASSYSRLGNGQFF. The CDR3 DNA follows: TGTGCCAGCAGTTACTCGCGCCTCGGCAATGGGCAGTTCTTC.